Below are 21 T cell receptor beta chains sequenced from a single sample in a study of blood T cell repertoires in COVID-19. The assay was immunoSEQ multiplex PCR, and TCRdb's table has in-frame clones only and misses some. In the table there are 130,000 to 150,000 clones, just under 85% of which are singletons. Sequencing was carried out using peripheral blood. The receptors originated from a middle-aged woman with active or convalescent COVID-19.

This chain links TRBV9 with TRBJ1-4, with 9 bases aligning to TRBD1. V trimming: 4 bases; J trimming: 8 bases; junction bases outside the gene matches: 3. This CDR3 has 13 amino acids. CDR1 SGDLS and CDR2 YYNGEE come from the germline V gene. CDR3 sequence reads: CASSTGTGEKLFF. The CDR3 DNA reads TGTGCCAGCAGCACTGGGACAGGGGAAAAACTGTTTTTT.

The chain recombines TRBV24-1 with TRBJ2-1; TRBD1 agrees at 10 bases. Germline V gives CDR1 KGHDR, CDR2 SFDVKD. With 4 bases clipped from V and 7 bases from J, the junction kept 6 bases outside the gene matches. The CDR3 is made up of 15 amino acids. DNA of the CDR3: TGTGCCACCAGTGACCCGGGACAGGGGATGAATGAGCAGTTCTTC. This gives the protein CATSDPGQGMNEQFF.

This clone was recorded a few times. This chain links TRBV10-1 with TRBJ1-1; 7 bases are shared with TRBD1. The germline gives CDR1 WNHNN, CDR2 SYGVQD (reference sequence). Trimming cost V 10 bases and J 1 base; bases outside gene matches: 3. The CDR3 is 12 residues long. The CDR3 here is CATGQENTEAFF. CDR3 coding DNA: TGCGCCACCGGACAGGAGAACACTGAAGCTTTCTTT.

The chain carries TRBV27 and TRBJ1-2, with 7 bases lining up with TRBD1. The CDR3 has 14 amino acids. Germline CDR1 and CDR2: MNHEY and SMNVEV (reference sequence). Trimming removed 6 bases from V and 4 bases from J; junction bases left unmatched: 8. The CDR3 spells CASSYKGQSYGYTF. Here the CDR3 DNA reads TGTGCCAGCAGCTATAAGGGACAGTCCTATGGCTACACCTTC.

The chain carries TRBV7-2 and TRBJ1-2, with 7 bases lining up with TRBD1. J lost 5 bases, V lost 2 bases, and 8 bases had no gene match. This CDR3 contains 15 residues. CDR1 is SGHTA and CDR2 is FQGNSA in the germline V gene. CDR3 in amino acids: CASSLTTTGFYGYTF. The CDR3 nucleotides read TGTGCCAGCAGCTTAACCACGACAGGGTTTTATGGCTACACCTTC.

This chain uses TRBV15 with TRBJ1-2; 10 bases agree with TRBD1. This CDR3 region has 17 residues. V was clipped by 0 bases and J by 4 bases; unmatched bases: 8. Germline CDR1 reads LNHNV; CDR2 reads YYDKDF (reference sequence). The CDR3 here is CATSRDPRTGGAYGYTF. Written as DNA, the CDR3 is TGTGCCACCAGCAGAGATCCTCGGACAGGGGGGGCCTATGGCTACACCTTC.

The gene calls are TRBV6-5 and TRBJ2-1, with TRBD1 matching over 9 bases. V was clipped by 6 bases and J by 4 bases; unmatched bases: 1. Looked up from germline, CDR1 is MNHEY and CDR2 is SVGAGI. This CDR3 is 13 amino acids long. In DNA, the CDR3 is TGTGCCAGCAGGGACAGGGGTTACAATGAGCAGTTCTTC. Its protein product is CASRDRGYNEQFF.

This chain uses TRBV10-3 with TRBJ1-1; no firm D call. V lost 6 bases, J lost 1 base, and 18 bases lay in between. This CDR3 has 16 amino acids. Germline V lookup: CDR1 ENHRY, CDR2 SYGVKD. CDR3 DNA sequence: TGTGCCATCAGGAATGACTTCACGGGGAGGAACACTGAAGCTTTCTTT. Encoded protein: CAIRNDFTGRNTEAFF.

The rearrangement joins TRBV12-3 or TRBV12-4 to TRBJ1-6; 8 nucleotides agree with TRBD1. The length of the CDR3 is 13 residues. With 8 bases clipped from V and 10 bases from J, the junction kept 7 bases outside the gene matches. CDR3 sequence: CASRDRGNSPLHF. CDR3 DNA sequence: TGTGCCAGCCGAGACAGGGGTAACTCACCCCTCCACTTT.

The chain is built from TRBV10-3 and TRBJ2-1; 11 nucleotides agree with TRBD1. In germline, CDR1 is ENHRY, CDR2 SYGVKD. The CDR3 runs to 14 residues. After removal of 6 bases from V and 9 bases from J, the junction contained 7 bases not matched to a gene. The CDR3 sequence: CAIRPGQGGGEQFF. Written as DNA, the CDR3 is TGTGCCATCAGGCCGGGACAGGGGGGAGGTGAGCAGTTCTTC.

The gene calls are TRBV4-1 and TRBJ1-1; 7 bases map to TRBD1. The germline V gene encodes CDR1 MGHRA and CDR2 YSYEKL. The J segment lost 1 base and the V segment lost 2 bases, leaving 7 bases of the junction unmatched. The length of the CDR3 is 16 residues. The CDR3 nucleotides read TGCGCCAGCAGCCAACCGGACAGGCGGGGGAACACTGAAGCTTTCTTT. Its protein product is CASSQPDRRGNTEAFF.

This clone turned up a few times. The CDR3 nucleotides read TGTGCCACCAGTCCAAAAGGGGCCTCGAGGGATACGCAGTATTTT. Amino acid sequence: CATSPKGASRDTQYF. This sequence joins TRBV24-1 and TRBJ2-3; the D gene is possibly TRBD1 (5 bases). The V end was cut by 6 bases, the J end by 6 bases, with 18 bases between. The CDR3 consists of 15 residues. Germline values: CDR1 KGHDR, CDR2 SFDVKD.

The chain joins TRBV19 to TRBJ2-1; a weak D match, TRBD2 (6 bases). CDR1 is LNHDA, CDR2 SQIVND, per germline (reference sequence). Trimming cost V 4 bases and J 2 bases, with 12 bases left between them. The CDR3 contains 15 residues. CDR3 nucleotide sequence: TGTGCCAGTAGTACTCGACTAGGCCCCTACAATGAGCAGTTCTTC. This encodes CASSTRLGPYNEQFF. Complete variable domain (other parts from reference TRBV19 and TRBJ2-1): DGGITQSPKYLFRKEGQNVTLSCEQNLNHDAMYWYRQDPGQGLRLIYYSQIVNDFQKGDIAEGYSVSREKKESFPLTVTSAQKNPTAFYLCASSTRLGPYNEQFFGPGTRLTVL.

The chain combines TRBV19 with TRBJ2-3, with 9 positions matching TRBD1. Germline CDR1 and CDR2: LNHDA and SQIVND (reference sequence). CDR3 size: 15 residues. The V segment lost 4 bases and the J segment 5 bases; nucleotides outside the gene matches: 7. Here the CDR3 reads CASSKDRGLRDTQYF. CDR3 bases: TGTGCCAGTAGTAAAGACAGGGGGTTGAGAGATACGCAGTATTTT.

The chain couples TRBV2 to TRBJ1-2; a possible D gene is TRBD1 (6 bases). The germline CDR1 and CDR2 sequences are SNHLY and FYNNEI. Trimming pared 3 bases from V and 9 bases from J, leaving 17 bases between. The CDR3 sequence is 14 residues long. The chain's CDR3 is CASSELQGLGSYTF. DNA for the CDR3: TGTGCCAGCAGTGAGCTCCAGGGGTTGGGGAGCTACACCTTC. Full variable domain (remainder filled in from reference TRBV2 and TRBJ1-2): EPEVTQTPSHQVTQMGQEVILRCVPISNHLYFYWYRQILGQKVEFLVSFYNNEISEKSEIFDDQFSVERPDGSNFTLKIRSTKLEDSAMYFCASSELQGLGSYTFGSGTRLTVV.

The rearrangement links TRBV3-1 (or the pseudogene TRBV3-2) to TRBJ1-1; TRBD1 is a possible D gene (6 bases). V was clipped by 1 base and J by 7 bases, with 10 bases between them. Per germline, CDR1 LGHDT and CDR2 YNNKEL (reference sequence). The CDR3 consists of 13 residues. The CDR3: CASSQGGQIEAFF. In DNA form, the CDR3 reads TGTGCCAGCAGCCAAGGGGGGCAGATTGAAGCTTTCTTT.

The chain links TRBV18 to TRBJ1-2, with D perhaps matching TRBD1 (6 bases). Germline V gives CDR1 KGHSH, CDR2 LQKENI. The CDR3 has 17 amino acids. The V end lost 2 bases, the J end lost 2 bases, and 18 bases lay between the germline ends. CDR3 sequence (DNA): TGTGCCAGCTCACCATTTGAGTCGGTGGACAGCAACTATGGCTACACCTTC. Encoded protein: CASSPFESVDSNYGYTF.

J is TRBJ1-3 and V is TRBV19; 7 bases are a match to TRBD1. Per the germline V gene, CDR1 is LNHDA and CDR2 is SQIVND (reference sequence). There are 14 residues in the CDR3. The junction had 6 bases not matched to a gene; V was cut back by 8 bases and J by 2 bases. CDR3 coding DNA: TGTGCCAGTCGCCAGGGGGGAGCTGGAAACACCATATATTTT. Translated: CASRQGGAGNTIYF. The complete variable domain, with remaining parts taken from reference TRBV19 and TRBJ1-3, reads DGGITQSPKYLFRKEGQNVTLSCEQNLNHDAMYWYRQDPGQGLRLIYYSQIVNDFQKGDIAEGYSVSREKKESFPLTVTSAQKNPTAFYLCASRQGGAGNTIYFGEGSWLTVV.

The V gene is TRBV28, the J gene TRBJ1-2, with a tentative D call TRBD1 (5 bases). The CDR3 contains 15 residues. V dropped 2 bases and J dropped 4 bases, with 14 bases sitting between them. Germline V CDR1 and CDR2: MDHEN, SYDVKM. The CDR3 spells CASSLGAEYRYGYTF. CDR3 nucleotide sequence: TGTGCCAGCAGTTTAGGGGCGGAGTACCGCTATGGCTACACCTTC.

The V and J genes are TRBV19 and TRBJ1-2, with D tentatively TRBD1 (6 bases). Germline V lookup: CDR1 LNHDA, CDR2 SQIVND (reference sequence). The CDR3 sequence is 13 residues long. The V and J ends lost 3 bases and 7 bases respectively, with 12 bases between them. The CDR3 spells CASSIMTGAGYTF. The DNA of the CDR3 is TGTGCCAGTAGTATCATGACAGGAGCTGGCTACACCTTC.

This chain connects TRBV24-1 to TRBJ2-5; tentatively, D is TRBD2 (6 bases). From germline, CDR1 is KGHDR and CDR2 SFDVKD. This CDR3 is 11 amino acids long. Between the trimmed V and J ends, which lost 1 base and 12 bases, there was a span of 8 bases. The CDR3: CATSDFEREYF. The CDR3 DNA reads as TGTGCCACCAGTGATTTCGAGCGGGAGTACTTC.